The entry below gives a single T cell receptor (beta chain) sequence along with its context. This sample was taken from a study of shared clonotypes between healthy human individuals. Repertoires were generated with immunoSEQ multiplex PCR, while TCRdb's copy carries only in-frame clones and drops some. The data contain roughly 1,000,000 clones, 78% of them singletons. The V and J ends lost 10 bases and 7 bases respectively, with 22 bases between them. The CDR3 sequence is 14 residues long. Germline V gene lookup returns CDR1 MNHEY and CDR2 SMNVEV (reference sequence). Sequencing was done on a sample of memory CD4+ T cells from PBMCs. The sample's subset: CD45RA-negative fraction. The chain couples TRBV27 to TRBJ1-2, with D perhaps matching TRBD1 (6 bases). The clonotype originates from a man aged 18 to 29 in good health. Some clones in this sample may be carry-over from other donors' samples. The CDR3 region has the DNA TGTGCCACCACTCCGGACCGGGGGGCGACTGGCTACACCTTC. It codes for CATTPDRGATGYTF.